The entry below gives a single T cell receptor (beta chain) sequence along with its context. The CDR3 runs 15 residues. Trimming removed 5 bases from V and 3 bases from J, with 16 bases in between. The germline CDR1 and CDR2 sequences are MGHDK and SYGVNS. The data were taken from a study of cytomegalovirus exposure and HLA in healthy donors. The PCR ran on 60 Vbeta and 13 Jbeta primers. Sequencing was performed with immunoSEQ multiplex PCR; in TCRdb, only in-frame clones are kept and a portion is missing. The sample includes 140,000 to 150,000 clones, less than 90% seen only once; the top ten take almost 2.5%.

Input material: PBMCs. The sequence was obtained from a boy between 2 and 10 years old in good health and CMV-seronegative. This rearrangement joins TRBV25-1 to TRBJ2-5; D possibly corresponds to TRBD2 (6 bases). The CDR3 DNA follows: TGTGCCAGCAGTAGTCCGGGGGACCCCGAAGAGACCCAGTACTTC. Its translation is CASSSPGDPEETQYF.